This TCR beta chain was retrieved from a study of cytomegalovirus exposure and HLA in healthy donors. The PCR was carried out with 60 Vbeta primers and 13 Jbeta primers. Some clones are missing from TCRdb's copy, which holds only in-frame ones; the method was immunoSEQ multiplex PCR. The sample has around 200,000 clones; 75% to 90% are singletons. This clone came up once. Germline-derived CDR1 and CDR2 are MRHNA and SNTAGT. The V and J ends lost 3 bases and 3 bases respectively, with 12 bases between them. CDR3 size: 15 residues. The J gene is TRBJ2-1, the V gene TRBV6-4, with D perhaps matching TRBD2 (6 bases). The source of this sequence is a woman aged 40 to 50 in good health and CMV-seronegative. The sequenced sample consisted of PBMCs. The CDR3 protein is CASSERREGYNEQFF. The DNA for the CDR3 is TGTGCCAGCAGTGAGAGGAGGGAAGGCTACAATGAGCAGTTCTTC.